This T cell receptor (beta chain) was identified in a study of T-cell memory formation after mild COVID-19. The wider study: TCR clusters were mostly confined to one donor each. Study-wide findings and caveats: CD4/CD8 balance characterized clones contracting day 15 to 85, and CD4+ skew characterized later expanders. Second-wave clones with a day 37 peak had unconfirmed SARS-CoV-2 specificity.

Employing constant-segment primers, 5'RACE generated TCR alpha and TCR beta cDNA libraries bearing sample barcodes and UMIs. TCRdb fed the 5' RACE reads into MiXCR, producing one record per CDR3 protein. The sample contains 300,000 or so distinct CDR3 sequences, more than 15% of which appear only once. In the case of this clonotype: Antigen specificity is unknown.

The sequence derives from a young man who had mild COVID-19 (a few samples of this study predate the infection). Cell type and time point are not known. Sequencing input: PBMCs or a T cell subset sorted from them (not recorded which).

CDR3 nucleotides: TGTGCCAGCAGTCCGGACAGAGGGTTCTCCTATAATTCACCCCTCCACTTT. Translated, it gives CASSPDRGFSYNSPLHF. The V and J genes are TRBV6-2 or TRBV6-3 and TRBJ1-6; TRBD1 might be the D (6 bases). CDR3 length equals 17 residues. The V and J ends lost 5 bases and 0 bases respectively, with 14 bases between them. From germline, CDR1 is MNHEY and CDR2 SVGEGT.